Shown below are 4 T cell receptor beta chains from a single sample sequenced in a study of shared clonotypes between healthy human individuals. Sequencing used immunoSEQ multiplex PCR; TCRdb keeps in-frame clones, though not all of them. This repertoire shows just over 2,000,000 clones, 90% to 95% found once; its top ten account for roughly 0.13%. The sequenced sample was naive CD4+ T cells sorted from blood. The subset was: CD45RA+ positively selected. The receptor source for this set is a man younger than 35 in good health.

CDR3 sequence reads: CASRFDRSSYNSPLHF. Here the CDR3 DNA reads TGTGCCAGCAGGTTCGACCGGAGCTCCTATAATTCACCCCTCCACTTT. The V gene is TRBV5-4, the J gene TRBJ1-6, with D hard to call. V was clipped by 5 bases and J by 0 bases, with 12 bases between them. Germline CDR1 and CDR2: SGHNT and YYREEE (reference sequence). CDR3 length: 16 amino acids.

Remarks on this clone: Other nucleotide sequences in the sample specify the same CDR3. J is TRBJ2-7 and V is TRBV19, with unresolved D. The CDR3 runs 13 residues. V lost 0 bases to trimming and J lost 3 bases, with 6 bases between them. Germline assignment: CDR1 LNHDA and CDR2 SQIVND (reference sequence). The CDR3 DNA reads as TGTGCCAGTAGTATAGAACCAGGCTACGAGCAGTACTTC. Translating it yields CASSIEPGYEQYF.

Concerning this clone: Mismatch with germline at one junction end may stem from a read error. V is TRBV7-7 and J is TRBJ2-2, with D unresolved. The CDR3 has 16 amino acids. Germline CDR1 is SSHAT and CDR2 is FNYEAQ (reference sequence). The CDR3 DNA follows: TGTGCTAGCAGCTTATCGGCTCTGAGCTTCGCCGGGGAGCTGTTTTTT. This codes for CASSLSALSFAGELFF. Variable domain in full (rest from reference TRBV7-7 and TRBJ2-2): GAGVSQSPRYKVTKRGQDVTLRCDPISSHATLYWYQQALGQGPEFLTYFNYEAQPDKSGLPSDRFSAERPEGSISTLTIQRTEQRDSAMYRCASSLSALSFAGELFFGEGSRLTVL.

The V gene is TRBV7-2, the J gene TRBJ2-3; maybe TRBD2 (5 bases). Germline CDR1 reads SGHTA; CDR2 reads FQGNSA. V lost 5 bases to trimming and J lost 3 bases, with 15 bases between them. This CDR3 spans 15 amino acids. The CDR3 bases are TGTGCCAGCAGCCTCGGACCTCCGGGGACAGATACGCAGTATTTT. This gives the protein CASSLGPPGTDTQYF.